These 22 T cell receptor beta chains were sequenced from one sample in a study of T cells after somatic rescue of genetic block. Here immunoSEQ multiplex PCR was the method, and the copy in TCRdb shows in-frame clones only, minus some. The sample has approximately 70,000 clones, about nine tenths seen once; the top ten hold roughly 2.8%. The source material was peripheral blood mononuclear cells (PBMCs). The origin of the receptors is a man between 25 and 39 years old.

In DNA form, the CDR3 reads TGTGCCAGCAGCTTAGATACAGGAAACTATGGCTACACCTTC. It specifies CASSLDTGNYGYTF. J is TRBJ1-2 and V is TRBV7-2; possible D gene TRBD1, 5 bases. The germline V and J ends were trimmed by 1 base and 2 bases, with 8 bases remaining between them. The CDR3 spans 14 residues. Germline V CDR1 and CDR2: SGHTA, FQGNSA.

The genes are TRBV10-3 and TRBJ2-7, with D possibly being TRBD2 (5 bases). Germline assignment: CDR1 ENHRY and CDR2 SYGVKD. The CDR3 loop spans 12 amino acids. V lost 8 bases and J 0 bases, leaving 8 bases between the germline ends. CDR3 coding DNA: TGTGCCATCGGGAGCAGCTCCTACGAGCAGTACTTC. Translation gives CAIGSSSYEQYF.

The V call is TRBV5-1, the J call TRBJ2-5; the D call may be TRBD1 or TRBD2 (5 bases each). The CDR3 length is 13 residues. The germline gives CDR1 SGHRS, CDR2 YFSETQ. The germline V and J ends were trimmed by 1 base and 4 bases, with 8 bases remaining between them. As DNA, the CDR3 is TGCGCCAGCAGCTTGTACGGGGCAGAGACCCAGTACTTC. Translation: CASSLYGAETQYF.

The V call is TRBV6-1, the J call TRBJ1-6; 7 bases align to TRBD1. Germline values: CDR1 MNHNS, CDR2 SASEGT. This CDR3 is 15 amino acids long. The ends lost 6 bases at V and 4 bases at J; junction bases unmatched: 6. The CDR3 DNA reads as TGTGCCAGCAGCCGGGACAGTTTGTATAATTCACCCCTCCACTTT. This codes for CASSRDSLYNSPLHF.

The chain carries TRBV5-1 and TRBJ1-1; D is ambiguous. The CDR3 consists of 13 residues. Trimming took 0 bases from V and 5 from J, leaving 8 bases between them. Looked up from germline, CDR1 is SGHRS and CDR2 is YFSETQ. The CDR3 DNA sequence: TGCGCCAGCAGCTTGGAAATGGGTACTGAAGCTTTCTTT. Translating it yields CASSLEMGTEAFF.

This clone was counted once. V is TRBV13 and J is TRBJ2-7, with TRBD1 matching over 10 bases. V trimming: 7 bases; J trimming: 4 bases; junction bases outside the gene matches: 10. This CDR3 is 15 amino acids long. Per germline, CDR1 PRHDT and CDR2 FYEKMQ (reference sequence). This CDR3 reads CASTPPGQGIYEQYF. The DNA for the CDR3 is TGTGCCAGCACCCCTCCGGGACAGGGGATTTACGAGCAGTACTTC.

The V call is TRBV28, the J call TRBJ1-5, with D possibly being TRBD1 (6 bases). Trimming left V 6 bases short and J 4 bases short, with 16 bases between. This CDR3 contains 15 residues. Germline-derived CDR1 and CDR2 are MDHEN and SYDVKM. This CDR3 reads CASSMGGQHNQPQHF. The CDR3 DNA reads as TGTGCCAGCAGCATGGGGGGGCAGCATAATCAGCCCCAGCATTTT.

The chain is built from TRBV15 and TRBJ2-7; 7 positions match TRBD1. V shed 9 bases and J 2 bases; nucleotides not matched to a gene: 16. The CDR3 runs 16 residues. Per germline, CDR1 LNHNV and CDR2 YYDKDF (reference sequence). The CDR3 DNA follows: TGTGCCACTTCCCAACCTGGGACAGTTATCCCCTACGAGCAGTACTTC. Protein sequence: CATSQPGTVIPYEQYF.

The CDR3 coding sequence is TGTGCCAGCAGCACGGACAGGGGGAGGTACCAAGAGACCCAGTACTTC. It encodes CASSTDRGRYQETQYF. The genes are TRBV7-2 and TRBJ2-5; 10 positions agree with TRBD1. The V segment lost 5 bases and the J segment 0 bases; nucleotides outside the gene matches: 6. The CDR3 extends over 16 amino acids. Germline V gene data show CDR1 as SGHTA and CDR2 as FQGNSA.

The genes are TRBV5-4 and TRBJ2-7; maybe TRBD1 (6 bases). Germline lookup yields CDR1 SGHNT and CDR2 YYREEE (reference sequence). Trimming left V 3 bases short and J 3 bases short, with 22 bases between. This CDR3 comprises 17 residues. The CDR3 here is CASSSPPSGAPHYEQYF. CDR3 sequence (DNA): TGTGCCAGCAGCTCACCACCCTCAGGGGCCCCCCACTACGAGCAGTACTTC.

The V and J genes are TRBV19 and TRBJ2-7; 10 nucleotides align to TRBD2. Trimming took 3 bases from V and 2 from J; bases not matched to a gene: 4. Per the germline V gene, CDR1 is LNHDA and CDR2 is SQIVND (reference sequence). The CDR3 is made up of 15 amino acids. The CDR3 protein is CASSISAGGPYEQYF. In nucleotides, the CDR3 is TGTGCCAGTAGTATCTCAGCGGGAGGGCCCTACGAGCAGTACTTC.

This clone showed up just once. The CDR3 loop reads CATSFRVLGTSGTDTQYF. The CDR3 DNA follows: TGTGCCACATCATTTCGCGTCCTTGGGACTAGCGGGACAGATACGCAGTATTTT. This rearrangement joins TRBV28 to TRBJ2-3; 12 positions agree with TRBD2. This CDR3 is built from 18 residues. Germline V gene lookup returns CDR1 MDHEN and CDR2 SYDVKM. Losses at the gene ends were 10 bases for V and 3 bases for J; bases not matched to a gene: 17.

The chain has TRBV28 and TRBJ1-1; TRBD1 matches 8 bases. The V gene end was trimmed by 5 bases and the J gene end by 3 bases; junction bases not matched to a gene: 2. This CDR3 is built from 13 residues. CDR1 is MDHEN and CDR2 is SYDVKM in the germline V gene. CDR3 nucleotides: TGTGCCAGCAGTAACAGGGGGTACACTGAAGCTTTCTTT. Translating gives CASSNRGYTEAFF. The full variable domain, with the rest looked up from reference TRBV28 and TRBJ1-1, is DVKVTQSSRYLVKRTGEKVFLECVQDMDHENMFWYRQDPGLGLRLIYFSYDVKMKEKGDIPEGYSVSREKKERFSLILESASTNQTSMYLCASSNRGYTEAFFGQGTRLTVV.

The CDR3: CSVERGQGSTEAFF. Written as DNA, the CDR3 is TGCAGCGTTGAAAGGGGGCAGGGCTCCACTGAAGCTTTCTTT. The chain links TRBV29-1 to TRBJ1-1; 7 nucleotides agree with TRBD1. The germline CDR1 and CDR2 sequences are SQVTM and ANQGSEA. After removal of 2 bases from V and 4 bases from J, the junction contained 7 bases not matched to a gene. The CDR3 is made up of 14 amino acids.

In its sample, this clone was seen a few times. The V gene is TRBV27, the J gene TRBJ1-6; D is unclear. The germline CDR1 and CDR2 sequences are MNHEY and SMNVEV (reference sequence). Deletions cut 8 bases from V and 9 bases from J, with 17 bases between. CDR3 size: 14 residues. The chain's CDR3 is CASARPTAGSPLHF. CDR3 nucleotides: TGTGCCAGCGCACGCCCCACGGCGGGTTCACCCCTCCACTTT.

The J gene is TRBJ1-1, the V gene TRBV5-4; 8 nucleotides agree with TRBD1. The CDR3 covers 14 residues. CDR1 SGHNT and CDR2 YYREEE come from the germline V gene (reference sequence). Trimming cost V 4 bases and J 1 base; bases outside gene matches: 3. The CDR3 DNA follows: TGTGCCAGCAGCCCCGGACAGGGGAACACTGAAGCTTTCTTT. Encoded protein: CASSPGQGNTEAFF.

The rearrangement joins TRBV30 to TRBJ2-2; TRBD2 agrees at 7 bases. From germline, CDR1 is GTSNPN and CDR2 SVGIG (reference sequence). CDR3 length: 16 amino acids. After removal of 8 bases from V and 1 base from J, the junction contained 13 bases not matched to a gene. The CDR3 nucleotides read TGTGCCGGCAGGTCCGGCGGGGGTCGGAACACCGGGGAGCTGTTTTTT. The encoded protein is CAGRSGGGRNTGELFF.

The chain joins TRBV27 to TRBJ1-5, with a tentative D call TRBD1 (6 bases). Trimming took 3 bases from V and 1 from J, leaving 10 bases between them. This CDR3 is 15 amino acids long. Germline V gives CDR1 MNHEY, CDR2 SMNVEV (reference sequence). Written as DNA, the CDR3 is TGTGCCAGCAGTTTGGGCCAGGGGAGCAATCAGCCCCAGCATTTT. Amino acid sequence: CASSLGQGSNQPQHF.

The chain joins TRBV5-4 to TRBJ2-7, with 7 bases fitting TRBD1. Germline assignment: CDR1 SGHNT and CDR2 YYREEE (reference sequence). V lost 4 bases to trimming and J lost 2 bases; unmatched junction nucleotides: 6. The CDR3 is 14 residues long. CDR3 sequence (DNA): TGTGCCAGCAGCCCTGGACAGGCGACCTACGAGCAGTACTTC. It encodes CASSPGQATYEQYF.

CDR3 residues: CASSHFGQLNTEAFF. The CDR3 DNA reads TGTGCCAGCAGCCACTTCGGGCAGCTGAACACTGAAGCTTTCTTT. V usage is TRBV5-7 and J usage is TRBJ1-1; unclear D gene. TRBV5-7 is reported as an ORF; its role is uncertain. V was clipped by 4 bases and J by 0 bases, with 13 bases between them. CDR3 length: 15 amino acids.

The chain uses TRBV5-8 and TRBJ1-1, with D possibly TRBD1 on 5 matching bases. In germline, CDR1 is SGHTS, CDR2 YDEGEE. The CDR3 loop spans 14 amino acids. Between the trimmed V and J ends, which lost 4 bases and 1 base, there was a span of 11 bases. Here the CDR3 DNA reads TGTGCCAGCAGCCGAACAGGTCGGAACACTGAAGCTTTCTTT. Its translation is CASSRTGRNTEAFF.

V is TRBV7-6 and J is TRBJ2-1; 13 bases map to TRBD2. The CDR3 runs 16 residues. The trim removed 6 bases at V and 8 bases at J, leaving 10 bases unmatched. The germline CDR1 and CDR2 sequences are SGHVS and FNYEAQ. CDR3: CASSYTSGRAWDEQFF. The CDR3 DNA is TGTGCCAGCAGTTATACTAGCGGGAGGGCCTGGGATGAGCAGTTCTTC.